The rows below give T cell receptor beta chains drawn from one sample of a study of control samples from healthy donors and cancer patients. The assay was immunoSEQ multiplex PCR, and TCRdb's table has in-frame clones only and misses some. The table has 75,000 to 95,000 clones, roughly 84% seen once. Sequenced sample: PBMCs. These receptors all come from an older man with lung cancer. The CDR3 runs from the conserved cysteine through the conserved F or W. The D gene is left open where the match is weak. Expanded clones are given a class, and other clones once, few, many or no size at all.

j_gene | v_gene | d_gene | abundance | CDR3aa | CDR3nt
TRBJ2-2 | TRBV5-4 | NA | NA | CASSLNAGSNTGELFF | TGTGCCAGCAGCCTTAATGCAGGGTCGAACACCGGGGAGCTGTTTTTT
TRBJ2-7 | TRBV7-7 | NA | NA | CASSLKRGGEQYF | TGTGCCAGCAGCTTAAAGAGGGGGGGTGAGCAGTACTTC
TRBJ1-1 | TRBV30 | NA | NA | CAWMRASNTEAFF | TGTGCCTGGATGAGGGCGTCGAACACTGAAGCTTTCTTT
TRBJ1-4 | TRBV21-1 | NA | NA | CASSKGDRAYNEKLFF | TGTGCCAGCAGCAAAGGAGACCGGGCCTATAATGAAAAACTGTTTTTT
TRBJ2-7 | TRBV10-3 | TRBD1 | NA | CAIRGQGAGEQYF | TGTGCCATCAGGGGACAGGGGGCTGGGGAGCAGTACTTC
TRBJ2-5 | TRBV3-1/TRBV3-2 | TRBD2 | NA | CASSIAAGVQETQYF | TGTGCCAGCAGTATAGCAGCGGGGGTCCAAGAGACCCAGTACTTC
TRBJ1-3 | TRBV19 | NA | NA | CASSTPRLSGNTIYF | TGTGCCAGTAGTACCCCCCGACTCTCTGGAAACACCATATATTTT
TRBJ2-1 | TRBV5-1 | TRBD2 | NA | CASSLLASGGGIPNEQFF | TGCGCCAGCAGCTTGTTGGCTAGCGGGGGGGGTATTCCCAATGAGCAGTTCTTC
TRBJ1-6 | TRBV6-5 | NA | NA | CASKPTQLGNSPLHF | TGTGCCAGCAAACCGACCCAACTGGGGAATTCACCCCTCCACTTT
TRBJ1-1 | TRBV5-1 | TRBD1 | once | CASSFRTGAGTEAFF | TGCGCCAGCAGCTTCCGGACAGGTGCGGGGACTGAAGCTTTCTTT
TRBJ1-1 | TRBV19 | NA | NA | CASSNRQGFDEAFF | TGTGCCAGTAGTAATAGGCAGGGGTTCGATGAAGCTTTCTTT
TRBJ1-1 | TRBV5-1 | NA | NA | CASSLDEGITEAFF | TGCGCCAGCAGCTTGGATGAGGGTATCACTGAAGCTTTCTTT
TRBJ1-2 | TRBV5-1 | TRBD1 | NA | CASSFGGGNYGYTF | TGCGCCAGCAGCTTTGGAGGGGGCAACTATGGCTACACCTTC
TRBJ2-7 | TRBV5-1 | NA | NA | CASSSPGIEVYEQYF | TGCGCCAGCAGCTCCCCGGGGATCGAGGTCTACGAGCAGTACTTC
TRBJ2-2 | TRBV5-1 | TRBD1 | NA | CASSTLESPPWGQGATGELFF | TGCGCCAGCAGCACCCTAGAGTCCCCACCGTGGGGACAGGGGGCGACCGGGGAGCTGTTTTTT
TRBJ2-6 | TRBV15 | NA | NA | CATSRDLGAVGANVLTF | TGTGCCACCAGCAGAGATCTGGGGGCAGTTGGGGCCAACGTCCTGACTTTC
TRBJ2-1 | TRBV11-2 | NA | NA | CASSPNYNEQFF | TGTGCCAGCAGCCCCAACTACAATGAGCAGTTCTTC
TRBJ2-7 | TRBV3-1/TRBV3-2 | NA | NA | CASSQGTRVHEQYF | TGTGCCAGCAGCCAAGGGACCAGAGTCCACGAGCAGTACTTC
TRBJ2-7 | TRBV21-1 | NA | NA | CASSQVWTGGSEDEQYF | TGTGCCAGCAGCCAAGTTTGGACAGGAGGGTCCGAGGACGAGCAGTACTTC
TRBJ1-4 | TRBV7-9 | NA | NA | CASSFVGGAGEKLFF | TGTGCCAGCAGCTTCGTTGGAGGCGCGGGTGAAAAACTGTTTTTT
TRBJ1-2 | TRBV10-2 | TRBD1 | NA | CASSGGTGDHGYTF | TGCGCCAGCAGTGGGGGGACAGGGGACCATGGCTACACCTTC